These 10 T cell receptor beta chains originate from one sample sequenced in a study of cytomegalovirus exposure and HLA in healthy donors. Profiling relied on immunoSEQ multiplex PCR, and the TCRdb table lists in-frame clones only, not all of them. This sample has more than 200,000 clones, with around 91% found just once. The material sequenced was PBMCs. These receptors all come from a woman in her twenties or thirties in good health and CMV-seronegative.

V gene TRBV6-6 combines with J gene TRBJ1-1, with TRBD1 matching over 11 bases. Per the germline V gene, CDR1 is MNHNY and CDR2 is SVGAGI (reference sequence). J gave up 10 bases and V 1 base, and 11 bases lay outside the gene matches. This CDR3 comprises 16 residues. Written as DNA, the CDR3 is TGTGCCAGCAGTTACTTGGGACAGGGGGTACGAAGTGGAGCTTTCTTT. It codes for CASSYLGQGVRSGAFF.

This sequence joins TRBV11-3 and TRBJ2-3; 9 bases fit TRBD2. CDR1 and CDR2 (germline): SGHNT, YENEEA. J lost 0 bases, V lost 1 base, and 5 bases had no gene match. The CDR3 sequence is 17 residues long. The CDR3 spells CASSLGVAGGSTDTQYF. DNA of the CDR3: TGTGCCAGCAGCTTAGGAGTTGCGGGAGGGAGCACAGATACGCAGTATTTT.

The chain recombines TRBV6-6 with TRBJ2-1; D call uncertain. The V gene's germline CDR1 is MNHNY and CDR2 SVGAGI (reference sequence). Trimming took 0 bases from V and 4 from J, leaving 1 base between them. The CDR3 spans 12 residues. The CDR3 sequence is CASSYSYNEQFF. Here the CDR3 DNA reads TGTGCCAGCAGTTACTCGTACAATGAGCAGTTCTTC.

V gene TRBV23-1 combines with J gene TRBJ1-3; D not certain. TRBV23-1 falls under the ORF class, with uncertain function. V lost 2 bases and J lost 0, with 5 bases in between. This CDR3 region has 14 residues. In DNA form, the CDR3 reads TGCGCCAGCAGTCAAACAAACTCTGGAAACACCATATATTTT. Translated, it gives CASSQTNSGNTIYF.

This rearrangement joins TRBV13 to TRBJ1-3; no clear D gene. CDR1 and CDR2 (germline): PRHDT, FYEKMQ (reference sequence). V lost 4 bases to trimming and J lost 0 bases, with 10 bases between them. The CDR3 covers 15 residues. CDR3 sequence (DNA): TGTGCCAGCAGCTCCCCAGGACCCTCTGGAAACACCATATATTTT. Translation: CASSSPGPSGNTIYF. Combining the CDR3 with reference TRBV13 and TRBJ1-3 gives the whole variable domain AAGVIQSPRHLIKEKRETATLKCYPIPRHDTVYWYQQGPGQDPQFLISFYEKMQSDKGSIPDRFSAQQFSDYHSELNMSSLELGDSALYFCASSSPGPSGNTIYFGEGSWLTVV.

J is TRBJ2-3 and V is TRBV27, with no clear D. This CDR3 comprises 14 residues. V lost 9 bases and J lost 0, with 13 bases in between. Germline V gene sequence: CDR1 MNHEY, CDR2 SMNVEV (reference sequence). The CDR3 DNA sequence: TGTGCCAGTCGGAGCAGGCTTAGCACAGATACGCAGTATTTT. Translating gives CASRSRLSTDTQYF.

This clone came up once. V usage is TRBV5-1 and J usage is TRBJ2-3; TRBD2 matches 9 bases. Germline CDR1 SGHRS, CDR2 YFSETQ. The CDR3 is 17 residues long. V lost 0 bases to trimming and J lost 5 bases; unmatched junction nucleotides: 10. CDR3 sequence reads: CASSLAGIAGVVDTQYF. In DNA, the CDR3 is TGCGCCAGCAGCTTGGCCGGGATAGCGGGAGTCGTAGATACGCAGTATTTT.

The V gene is TRBV19, the J gene TRBJ2-1; 10 nucleotides align to TRBD2. CDR3 length equals 15 residues. With 6 bases clipped from V and 8 bases from J, the junction kept 10 bases outside the gene matches. The germline CDR1 and CDR2 sequences are LNHDA and SQIVND (reference sequence). As DNA, the CDR3 is TGTGCCAGTAGCACCGGGACTAGCGTTCGTGATGAGCAGTTCTTC. This encodes CASSTGTSVRDEQFF.

The genes are TRBV4-1 and TRBJ2-1; tentatively, D is TRBD2 (6 bases). Germline V gene sequence: CDR1 MGHRA, CDR2 YSYEKL. The CDR3 covers 16 residues. V shed 0 bases and J shed 7 bases, with 16 bases lying between them. CDR3 protein: CASSQEDSVGRNEQFF. DNA for the CDR3: TGCGCCAGCAGCCAAGAAGACAGCGTTGGGAGGAATGAGCAGTTCTTC.

Turning to this clone: Other DNA sequences in this specimen translate into the identical CDR3. This chain joins TRBV19 and TRBJ2-7; TRBD1 aligns across 8 bases. The V segment lost 2 bases and the J segment 3 bases; nucleotides outside the gene matches: 3. The CDR3 runs 14 residues. Germline CDR1 and CDR2: LNHDA and SQIVND (reference sequence). This CDR3 is CASSITGGIYEQYF. The CDR3 DNA is TGTGCCAGTAGTATAACAGGGGGAATCTACGAGCAGTACTTC.